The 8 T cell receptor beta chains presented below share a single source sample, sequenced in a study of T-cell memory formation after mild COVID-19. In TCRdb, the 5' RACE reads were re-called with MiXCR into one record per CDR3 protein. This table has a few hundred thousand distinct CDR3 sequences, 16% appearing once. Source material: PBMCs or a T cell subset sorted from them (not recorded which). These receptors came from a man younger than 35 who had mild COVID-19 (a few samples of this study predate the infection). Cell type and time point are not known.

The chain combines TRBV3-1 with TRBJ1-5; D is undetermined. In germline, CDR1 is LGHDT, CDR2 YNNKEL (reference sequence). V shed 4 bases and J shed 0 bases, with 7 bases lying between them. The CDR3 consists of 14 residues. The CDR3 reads CASSPRDSNQPQHF. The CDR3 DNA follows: TGTGCCAGCAGCCCCCGGGATAGCAATCAGCCCCAGCATTTT.

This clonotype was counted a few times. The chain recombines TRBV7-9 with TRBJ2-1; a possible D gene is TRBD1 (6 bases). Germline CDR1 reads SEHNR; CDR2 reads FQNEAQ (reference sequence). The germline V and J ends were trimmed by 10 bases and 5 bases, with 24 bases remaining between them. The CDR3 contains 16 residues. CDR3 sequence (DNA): TGTGCCACCCTGAGAGCCCAATCCTACAGGGACAATGAGCAGTTCTTC. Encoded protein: CATLRAQSYRDNEQFF.

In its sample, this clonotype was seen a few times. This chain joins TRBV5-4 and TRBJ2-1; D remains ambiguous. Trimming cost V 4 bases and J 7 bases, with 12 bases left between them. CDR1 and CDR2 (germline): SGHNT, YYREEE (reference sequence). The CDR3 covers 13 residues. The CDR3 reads CASSPWPRNEQFF. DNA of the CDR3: TGTGCCAGCAGCCCGTGGCCGAGGAATGAGCAGTTCTTC.

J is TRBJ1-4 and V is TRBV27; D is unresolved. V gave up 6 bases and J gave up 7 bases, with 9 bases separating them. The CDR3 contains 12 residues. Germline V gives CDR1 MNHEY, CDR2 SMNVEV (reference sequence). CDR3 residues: CASRGFGEKLFF. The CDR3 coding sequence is TGTGCCAGCAGGGGGTTTGGTGAAAAACTGTTTTTT.

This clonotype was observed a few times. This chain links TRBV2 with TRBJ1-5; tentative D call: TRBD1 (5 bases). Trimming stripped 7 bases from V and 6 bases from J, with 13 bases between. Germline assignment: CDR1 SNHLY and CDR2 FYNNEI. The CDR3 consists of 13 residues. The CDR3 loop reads CASNGQGAQPQHF. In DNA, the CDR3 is TGTGCCAGCAATGGTCAGGGAGCTCAGCCCCAGCATTTT.

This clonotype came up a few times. In DNA, the CDR3 is TGTGCCAGCAGCTTAGTAGGCGGGGGGGACACAGATACGCAGTATTTT. Protein: CASSLVGGGDTDTQYF. The chain is built from TRBV7-2 and TRBJ2-3, with 9 bases that match TRBD2. There are 16 residues in the CDR3. CDR1 is SGHTA and CDR2 is FQGNSA in the germline V gene. J gave up 2 bases and V 1 base, and 4 bases lay outside the gene matches.

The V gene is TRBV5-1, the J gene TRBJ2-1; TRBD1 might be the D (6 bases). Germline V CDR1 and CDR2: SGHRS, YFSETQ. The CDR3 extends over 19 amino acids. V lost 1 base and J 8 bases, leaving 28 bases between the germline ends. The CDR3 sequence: CASSLTYLSLAGVEYEQFF. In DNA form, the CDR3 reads TGCGCCAGCAGCTTGACGTATTTGAGTCTGGCAGGGGTTGAGTATGAGCAGTTCTTC. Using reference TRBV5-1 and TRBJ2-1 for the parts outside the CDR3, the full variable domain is KAGVTQTPRYLIKTRGQQVTLSCSPISGHRSVSWYQQTPGQGLQFLFEYFSETQRNKGNFPGRFSGRQFSNSRSEMNVSTLELGDSALYLCASSLTYLSLAGVEYEQFFGPGTRLTVL.

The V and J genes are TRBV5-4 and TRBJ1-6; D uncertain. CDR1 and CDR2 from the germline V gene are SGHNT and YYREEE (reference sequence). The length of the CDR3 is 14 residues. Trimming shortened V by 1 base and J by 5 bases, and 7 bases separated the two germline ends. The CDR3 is CASSLWGNNSPLHF. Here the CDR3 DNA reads TGTGCCAGCAGCTTGTGGGGAAATAATTCACCCCTCCACTTT.